This passage covers 29 T cell receptor beta chains from one sample sequenced in a study of vaccination and CD4 T cells after COVID-19. Cultured CD4+ T-cell DNA underwent Oncomine TCR Beta short-read sequencing. Using its own MiXCR run on the PCR reads, TCRdb lists one record per CDR3 protein. Among about 5,600 distinct CDR3 sequences listed, roughly two fifths were seen once. Antigens for these TCRs are unknown. The treatment here: roughly ten-day PBMC culture with coronavirus spike peptide pools or control peptides (ViraFEST assay). Investigators obtained the unexposed donor's CD4+ T cells before the COVID-19 pandemic (2011-2018). Sequences were obtained from CD4+ T cells from blood, cultured in vitro. The receptors were gathered from a human donor in good health.

The gene calls are TRBV30 and TRBJ1-1; no definite D call. V was pared by 5 bases and J by 0 bases, with 7 bases between. The CDR3 is 12 residues long. Germline V gene lookup returns CDR1 GTSNPN and CDR2 SVGIG (reference sequence). The CDR3 coding sequence is TGTGCCTGGGCAGTCATGAACACTGAAGCTTTCTTT. Amino acids: CAWAVMNTEAFF.

The V call is TRBV24-1, the J call TRBJ2-2; no clear D gene. CDR3 length equals 14 residues. The V gene's germline CDR1 is KGHDR and CDR2 SFDVKD. Trimming removed 2 bases at V and 0 bases at J, with 3 bases between. This CDR3 reads CATSDSSNTGELFF. CDR3 coding DNA: TGTGCCACCAGTGATTCGTCGAACACCGGGGAGCTGTTTTTT.

This clonotype came up a few times. This chain joins TRBV6-1 and TRBJ2-6, with a possible D match to TRBD1 (6 bases). This CDR3 has 16 residues. The germline V gene has CDR1 MNHNS and CDR2 SASEGT. The germline V and J ends were trimmed by 7 bases and 1 base, with 14 bases remaining between them. The CDR3 sequence is CASTRKQGSGANVLTF. CDR3 in DNA: TGTGCCAGCACCAGAAAACAGGGTTCTGGGGCCAACGTCCTGACTTTC.

The CDR3 sequence is CASTYLAGQMNTEAFF. The CDR3, as DNA: TGTGCCAGCACCTACCTGGCGGGACAGATGAACACTGAAGCTTTCTTT. The V call is TRBV6-1, the J call TRBJ1-1, with TRBD1 identical over 7 bases. The V and J ends lost 7 bases and 0 bases, in that order; junction bases with no gene match: 11. Germline values: CDR1 MNHNS, CDR2 SASEGT. The CDR3 contains 16 residues.

The V and J genes are TRBV21-1 and TRBJ2-5. TRBV21-1 has pseudogene status. This CDR3 region has 12 residues. The CDR3 reads CASSGGVETQYF. The CDR3 nucleotides read TGTGCCAGCAGCGGTGGGGTTGAGACCCAGTACTTC.

CDR3 coding DNA: TGTGCCAGCAACGGGGGGTTTGGGACCGGGGAGCTGTTTTTT. Translating it yields CASNGGFGTGELFF. This chain uses TRBV19 with TRBJ2-2; 7 bases are shared with TRBD2. The junction had 9 bases not matched to a gene; V was cut back by 9 bases and J by 5 bases. This CDR3 is built from 14 residues. Germline loops: CDR1 LNHDA, CDR2 SQIVND (reference sequence).

The chain joins TRBV15 to TRBJ1-1; 9 nucleotides align to TRBD1. There are 17 residues in the CDR3. Germline loops: CDR1 LNHNV, CDR2 YYDKDF (reference sequence). The ends lost 2 bases at V and 1 base at J; junction bases unmatched: 8. CDR3 protein: CATSRIWTGETNTEAFF. The CDR3, as DNA: TGTGCCACCAGCAGAATCTGGACAGGGGAAACGAACACTGAAGCTTTCTTT.

This clonotype was counted a few times. CDR3 region: CASSPGQGSHGYTF. CDR3 DNA: TGTGCCAGTAGTCCGGGACAGGGGAGTCATGGCTACACCTTC. V usage is TRBV19 and J usage is TRBJ1-2; TRBD1 matches 10 bases. CDR3 length: 14 residues. Germline CDR1 LNHDA, CDR2 SQIVND (reference sequence). V lost 5 bases, J lost 6 bases, and 6 bases stayed unmatched.

Judged by abundance, this clonotype is medium-sized. CDR3 amino acids: CASSFHGDNSPRYYGYTF. CDR3 DNA sequence: TGTGCCAGCAGTTTCCATGGGGACAACTCCCCGCGGTACTATGGCTACACCTTC. The chain is built from TRBV27 and TRBJ1-2, with D perhaps TRBD1 (6 bases). The germline V gene encodes CDR1 MNHEY and CDR2 SMNVEV (reference sequence). Trimming took 3 bases from V and 3 from J, leaving 23 bases between them. This CDR3 has 18 amino acids.

This clonotype occurred a few times. The rearrangement links TRBV20-1 to TRBJ2-7; 7 nucleotides line up with TRBD1. This CDR3 contains 16 residues. The V segment lost 0 bases and the J segment 2 bases; nucleotides outside the gene matches: 10. CDR1 is DFQATT, CDR2 SNEGSKA, per germline (reference sequence). CDR3 in DNA: TGCAGTGCTAGAGATCCCGGACAGGCCGCTACCTACGAGCAGTACTTC. The encoded protein is CSARDPGQAATYEQYF.

The V call is TRBV7-9, the J call TRBJ1-2, with unresolved D. Germline-derived CDR1 and CDR2 are SEHNR and FQNEAQ (reference sequence). The CDR3 loop spans 11 amino acids. V lost 3 bases, J lost 8 bases, and 7 bases lay in between. CDR3 in amino acids: CASSLEAGYTF. Here the CDR3 DNA reads TGTGCCAGCAGCTTGGAAGCAGGCTACACCTTC.

This chain connects TRBV6-2 or TRBV6-3 to TRBJ1-6, with a tentative D call TRBD1 (5 bases). V lost 7 bases and J lost 9, with 19 bases in between. CDR1 MNHEY and CDR2 SVGEGT come from the germline V gene. The CDR3 sequence is 15 residues long. The CDR3 loop is CASTPGLGVGSPLHF. CDR3 DNA sequence: TGTGCCAGCACCCCAGGGCTAGGGGTTGGTTCACCCCTCCACTTT.

The chain is built from TRBV10-3 and TRBJ2-7; D ambiguous. CDR1 is ENHRY, CDR2 SYGVKD, per germline. The CDR3 is 14 amino acids. The V and J ends lost 2 bases and 0 bases respectively, with 8 bases between them. This CDR3 reads CAISEMKNSYEQYF. The CDR3 DNA reads as TGTGCCATCAGTGAGATGAAGAACTCCTACGAGCAGTACTTC.

V gene TRBV6-4 combines with J gene TRBJ1-2; 7 bases map to TRBD1. From germline, CDR1 is MRHNA and CDR2 SNTAGT. The CDR3 contains 14 residues. The junction had 11 bases not matched to a gene; V was cut back by 6 bases and J by 7 bases. The chain's CDR3 is CASRPGQNFVGYTF. For the CDR3, the DNA is TGTGCCAGCAGGCCGGGACAGAATTTTGTTGGCTACACCTTC.

V is TRBV12-3 or TRBV12-4 and J is TRBJ1-1; 8 bases map to TRBD1. CDR3 length: 14 amino acids. The junction had 6 bases not matched to a gene; V was cut back by 5 bases and J by 4 bases. The CDR3 DNA follows: TGTGCCAGCAGTCGACAGGGGACCTCCACTGAAGCTTTCTTT. This codes for CASSRQGTSTEAFF.

The chain joins TRBV20-1 to TRBJ1-2; the D is unclear. From germline, CDR1 is DFQATT and CDR2 SNEGSKA (reference sequence). The CDR3 sequence is 12 residues long. Trimming cost V 0 bases and J 4 bases, with 6 bases left between them. This CDR3 is CSARDTSYGYTF. CDR3 sequence (DNA): TGCAGTGCTAGAGACACCAGCTATGGCTACACCTTC.

In this sample, this clonotype turned up a few times. The chain is built from TRBV6-5 and TRBJ1-3; no reliable D call. This CDR3 has 14 amino acids. The germline V and J ends were trimmed by 4 bases and 4 bases, with 11 bases remaining between them. The germline CDR1 and CDR2 sequences are MNHEY and SVGAGI. The CDR3 protein is CASSSVLSGNTIYF. The CDR3 DNA sequence: TGTGCCAGCAGTTCCGTACTTAGCGGAAACACCATATATTTT.

This sequence joins TRBV5-8 and TRBJ1-6; 7 bases are a match to TRBD1. Per germline, CDR1 SGHTS and CDR2 YDEGEE. The CDR3 length is 14 residues. The ends lost 0 bases at V and 6 bases at J; junction bases unmatched: 0. The CDR3 DNA is TGTGCCAGCAGCTTGGGGGACAGTAATTCACCCCTCCACTTT. It specifies CASSLGDSNSPLHF.

This clonotype turned up a few times. The V gene is TRBV27, the J gene TRBJ2-5, with TRBD1 matching 9 bases. Germline V CDR1 and CDR2: MNHEY, SMNVEV (reference sequence). The trim removed 4 bases at V and 2 bases at J, leaving 5 bases unmatched. This CDR3 region has 15 residues. The CDR3 reads CASSWYGTGQETQYF. The CDR3 DNA sequence: TGTGCCAGCAGTTGGTATGGGACAGGGCAAGAGACCCAGTACTTC.

This sequence joins TRBV20-1 and TRBJ1-2; tentative D call: TRBD1 (5 bases). V was clipped by 4 bases and J by 3 bases, with 9 bases between them. From germline, CDR1 is DFQATT and CDR2 SNEGSKA (reference sequence). The CDR3 consists of 12 residues. CDR3 coding DNA: TGCAGTGCTAAGCTGACAGACTATGGCTACACCTTC. Its translation is CSAKLTDYGYTF.

The table lists this clonotype with a few counts. The rearrangement links TRBV7-9 to TRBJ1-1, with D maybe TRBD1 (6 bases). The CDR3 runs 13 residues. Germline lookup yields CDR1 SEHNR and CDR2 FQNEAQ (reference sequence). V lost 1 base and J 6 bases, leaving 9 bases between the germline ends. The CDR3 DNA follows: TGTGCCAGCAGCTTAGGGACAGCTTCTGAAGCTTTCTTT. Translation gives CASSLGTASEAFF.

J is TRBJ2-5 and V is TRBV19; 8 bases are shared with TRBD2. V trimming: 6 bases; J trimming: 1 base; junction bases outside the gene matches: 7. The V gene's germline CDR1 is LNHDA and CDR2 SQIVND (reference sequence). The CDR3 contains 15 residues. The CDR3 sequence is CASRSGGGGQETQYF. In DNA form, the CDR3 reads TGTGCCAGTAGATCCGGGGGGGGAGGCCAAGAGACCCAGTACTTC.

In this sample, this clonotype turned up a few times. The rearrangement links TRBV7-9 to TRBJ1-1; no definite D call. Per the germline V gene, CDR1 is SEHNR and CDR2 is FQNEAQ (reference sequence). V was pared by 2 bases and J by 5 bases, with 9 bases between. This CDR3 spans 13 amino acids. The CDR3 nucleotides read TGTGCCAGCAGCTTACGAGGGAGGACTGAAGCTTTCTTT. As protein: CASSLRGRTEAFF.

This clonotype was observed a handful of times. The chain recombines TRBV6-1 with TRBJ2-7; either TRBD1 or TRBD2 may supply D (5 bases each). Germline CDR1 reads MNHNS; CDR2 reads SASEGT. CDR3 size: 13 residues. Trimming took 6 bases from V and 1 from J, leaving 10 bases between them. The CDR3 region is CASSRDGSYEQYF. Written as DNA, the CDR3 is TGTGCCAGCAGCAGGGACGGGTCCTACGAGCAGTACTTC.

The table lists this clonotype with a few counts. The chain is built from TRBV20-1 and TRBJ1-5; TRBD1 matches at 7 bases. From germline, CDR1 is DFQATT and CDR2 SNEGSKA (reference sequence). The CDR3 runs to 16 residues. V shed 0 bases and J 3 bases; nucleotides not matched to a gene: 8. CDR3 region: CSARDLQGIDNQPQHF. As DNA, the CDR3 is TGCAGTGCTAGAGATCTACAGGGGATAGACAATCAGCCCCAGCATTTT.

The DNA of the CDR3 is TGTGCCAGCAGCGTGGAGCACTCAGGGGAGGCTTTCTTT. As protein: CASSVEHSGEAFF. The chain links TRBV2 to TRBJ1-1, with D possibly TRBD1 on 6 matching bases. Deletions cut 6 bases from V and 11 bases from J, with 19 bases between. Germline assignment: CDR1 SNHLY and CDR2 FYNNEI. The CDR3 is made up of 13 amino acids.

This chain uses TRBV19 with TRBJ2-3, with 7 positions matching TRBD2. CDR3 length: 15 residues. The V and J ends lost 6 bases and 11 bases, in that order; junction bases with no gene match: 17. Germline CDR1 and CDR2: LNHDA and SQIVND (reference sequence). The CDR3 is CASRNTGTLWGGQYF. For the CDR3, the DNA is TGTGCCAGTAGAAACACCGGGACTCTATGGGGGGGGCAGTATTTT. Drawing the rest from reference TRBV19 and TRBJ2-3, the complete variable domain is DGGITQSPKYLFRKEGQNVTLSCEQNLNHDAMYWYRQDPGQGLRLIYYSQIVNDFQKGDIAEGYSVSREKKESFPLTVTSAQKNPTAFYLCASRNTGTLWGGQYFGPGTRLTVL.

The table lists this clonotype with a few counts. The chain uses TRBV19 and TRBJ1-3, with D perhaps TRBD1 (5 bases). V was trimmed by 3 bases and J by 4 bases, leaving 10 bases between them. CDR1 and CDR2 (germline): LNHDA, SQIVND (reference sequence). This CDR3 comprises 14 residues. The CDR3 DNA reads TGTGCCAGTAGTATCTCGGACATGGGAAACACCATATATTTT. Residues: CASSISDMGNTIYF.

V is TRBV7-8 and J is TRBJ2-5; D is tentatively TRBD1 or TRBD2 (5 bases each). The V gene lost 6 bases and the J gene lost 5 bases, with 13 bases spanning the gap. Germline loops: CDR1 SGHVS, CDR2 FQNEAQ. CDR3 length: 13 residues. DNA of the CDR3: TGTGCCAGCAGACTAGGGGTGGGGGAGACCCAGTACTTC. Translation: CASRLGVGETQYF.